Described below is a single T cell receptor (beta chain) sequence and its context. The sample originates from a study of blood T cell repertoires in COVID-19. Seattle's enrolled individuals joined amid active infection and were then monitored longitudinally. Data came from immunoSEQ multiplex PCR; TCRdb stores just in-frame clones and leaves some out. The sample carries over 450,000 clones, 80% to 90% recorded once. Germline CDR1 is KGHSH and CDR2 is LQKENI. The CDR3 sequence is 14 residues long. Trimming cost V 6 bases and J 8 bases, with 19 bases left between them. This receptor was taken from a man in his late teens or twenties with COVID-19, enrolled during active disease. The sequenced sample consisted of peripheral blood. The rearrangement uses TRBV18 and TRBJ1-2, with D tentatively TRBD1 (5 bases). The CDR3 DNA reads TGTGCCAGCTCTTTGGGTGTCGGCGGGGACGGCTACACCTTC. As protein: CASSLGVGGDGYTF.